This T cell receptor (beta chain) was profiled in a study of T cell repertoires in cytomegalovirus infection. The wider study: CMV infection and matching HLA type were both indicated by public TCR beta signatures.

TCRdb independently ran MiXCR on the reads; one entry per CDR3 protein. The sample contains around 540,000 distinct CDR3 sequences, 33% of which appear only once. A remark on this clonotype: Antigen unknown.

V trimming: 6 bases; J trimming: 0 bases; junction bases outside the gene matches: 6. Germline values: CDR1 KGHSH, CDR2 LQKENI. The CDR3 is 15 residues long. Points from the study as a whole: The cumulative frequency of public TCR beta families distinguished individuals who carried CMV together with the relevant HLA. In two of eight donors, the top clonotype was HLA-C-restricted CMV-specific.

The chain uses TRBV18 and TRBJ2-3; 7 bases fit TRBD1. Here the sequenced sample was cultured PBMCs, taken from culture after CMV antigen stimulation. The receptor was isolated from a human donor in good health (CMV status not recorded). Some clones in this sample may be carry-over from other donors' samples. CDR3 sequence (DNA): TGTGCCAGCTCCCCTAAGGGGGCGAGCACAGATACGCAGTATTTT. The encoded protein is CASSPKGASTDTQYF. Supplemented by reference TRBV18 and TRBJ2-3, the full variable domain reads NAGVMQNPRHLVRRRGQEARLRCSPMKGHSHVYWYRQLPEEGLKFMVYLQKENIIDESGMPKERFSAEFPKEGPSILRIQQVVRGDSAAYFCASSPKGASTDTQYFGPGTRLTVL.